Below are 9 T cell receptor beta chains sequenced from a single sample in a study of CD8 T cells in ankylosing spondylitis. Via MiXCR, TCRdb re-called the 5' RACE reads, giving one row per CDR3 protein. The table has 200,000 to 300,000 distinct CDR3 sequences, 8.6% seen once. Sample: blood, either unsorted or a sorted T cell fraction (not recorded which). These receptors originate from a male donor with ankylosing spondylitis or in good health (not recorded which).

This clonotype has at least ten counts. The chain joins TRBV11-3 to TRBJ2-1; D perhaps matches TRBD1 (5 bases). Germline V gene data show CDR1 as SGHNT and CDR2 as YENEEA. The CDR3 extends over 15 amino acids. Trimming pared 5 bases from V and 5 bases from J, leaving 16 bases between. The chain's CDR3 is CASSRRQNPNNEQFF. As DNA, the CDR3 is TGTGCCAGCAGCCGTCGACAGAACCCCAACAATGAGCAGTTCTTC.

This clonotype has a handful of counts. The rearrangement links TRBV6-2 or TRBV6-3 to TRBJ1-1; D not resolved. This CDR3 is built from 16 residues. Germline V CDR1 and CDR2: MNHEY, SVGEGT. The V and J ends lost 2 bases and 10 bases respectively, with 23 bases between them. CDR3 loop: CASSYTRQTADVAAFF. The CDR3 region has the DNA TGTGCCAGCAGTTACACCAGACAAACCGCAGACGTCGCAGCTTTCTTT.

This clonotype has a count of ten or more. This chain joins TRBV6-6 and TRBJ2-7; no clear D gene. V was clipped by 7 bases and J by 0 bases, with 4 bases between them. Per germline, CDR1 MNHNY and CDR2 SVGAGI (reference sequence). This CDR3 is built from 11 residues. CDR3 DNA: TGTGCCAGCAAAACCTCCTACGAGCAGTACTTC. This gives the protein CASKTSYEQYF.

In this sample, this clonotype turned up many times. The CDR3 sequence: CAISDRRGTGRNNEQFF. The CDR3 DNA reads as TGTGCCATCAGTGATAGGCGGGGGACAGGGCGAAACAATGAGCAGTTCTTC. The chain combines TRBV10-3 with TRBJ2-1, with 9 nucleotides matching TRBD1. This CDR3 is 17 amino acids long. Germline V gene data show CDR1 as ENHRY and CDR2 as SYGVKD. Losses at the gene ends were 3 bases for V and 5 bases for J; bases not matched to a gene: 11.

This chain links TRBV9 with TRBJ2-2; D remains unclear. Trimming stripped 4 bases from V and 6 bases from J, with 16 bases between. CDR3 length equals 15 residues. Germline CDR1 reads SGDLS; CDR2 reads YYNGEE. The CDR3 sequence: CASSLSLLEPGELFF. The DNA for the CDR3 is TGTGCCAGCAGCTTAAGCTTACTGGAACCCGGGGAGCTGTTTTTT.

There are a few counts of this clonotype. V gene TRBV24-1 combines with J gene TRBJ2-6, with 8 bases identical to TRBD2. The V gene's germline CDR1 is KGHDR and CDR2 SFDVKD. This CDR3 spans 18 amino acids. Trimming removed 7 bases from V and 0 bases from J; junction bases left unmatched: 10. CDR3 sequence (DNA): TGTGCCACCAGAGCCTCCGGGACTAGTGGCTCTGGGGCCAACGTCCTGACTTTC. As protein: CATRASGTSGSGANVLTF.

This clonotype was counted many times. The chain is built from TRBV5-1 and TRBJ1-2; D might be TRBD1 (5 bases). This CDR3 is 15 amino acids long. The ends were cut back, 4 bases at V and 1 base at J, with 14 bases in the middle. Germline assignment: CDR1 SGHRS and CDR2 YFSETQ. CDR3 in DNA: TGCGCCAGCAGCCGTTACATACAGGATAACTATGGCTACACCTTC. It yields the protein CASSRYIQDNYGYTF.

This clonotype has ten or more counts. The V gene is TRBV21-1, the J gene TRBJ1-6; no DNA check was done on the table's D call, TRBD1. TRBV21-1 is termed a pseudogene. The length of the CDR3 is 14 residues. The CDR3 sequence: CARGGGSGNSPLHF. The CDR3 coding sequence is TGTGCCAGAGGAGGGGGCAGCGGTAATTCACCCCTCCACTTT.

This clonotype was detected a few times. V usage is TRBV29-1 and J usage is TRBJ2-6; possible D gene TRBD1, 5 bases. CDR1 is SQVTM, CDR2 ANQGSEA, per germline. V shed 7 bases and J shed 3 bases, with 7 bases lying between them. The CDR3 spans 12 residues. CDR3 nucleotides: TGCAGCGCAGGGATTGGGGCCAACGTCCTGACTTTC. Its translation: CSAGIGANVLTF. Filled out from reference TRBV29-1 and TRBJ2-6, the complete variable domain reads SAVISQKPSRDICQRGTSLTIQCQVDSQVTMMFWYRQQPGQSLTLIATANQGSEATYESGFVIDKFPISRPNLTFSTLTVSNMSPEDSSIYLCSAGIGANVLTFGAGSRLTVL.